These T cell receptor beta chains were read from a single sample in a study of Tregs in tolerant kidney transplant recipients. Generated by immunoSEQ multiplex PCR, the TCRdb table keeps only in-frame clones and is missing some. In the table there are more than 60,000 clones, roughly nine tenths of which are singletons. Material: CD4+ T cells from blood, obtained before the transplant. The receptors were sampled from a human donor who received a combined kidney and bone marrow transplant. The CDR3 runs from the conserved cysteine through the conserved F or W. Fields, in order: clone size, J gene, D gene, V gene, CDR3 DNA, CDR3 protein. D genes are given only for firm matches. Size values are once, few and many counts, or a class for expanded clones, and some rows have none.

-,TRBJ1-4,TRBD1,TRBV27,TGTGCCAGCAGTCCCAACAGGGGGACGGGAACGGGTAATGAAAAACTGTTTTTT,CASSPNRGTGTGNEKLFF
-,TRBJ2-3,TRBD1,TRBV19,TGTGCCAGTAGTATACTTGACAGGGGTCCTCGGTCGGATACGCAGTATTTT,CASSILDRGPRSDTQYF
-,TRBJ2-7,TRBD2,TRBV7-2,TGTGCCAGCAGCCCCTCTAGCGGGAGTGGCGAGCAGTACTTC,CASSPSSGSGEQYF
-,TRBJ1-2,-,TRBV28,TGTGCCAGCCTACGGCCCAACAAGGGGGGCTACACCTTC,CASLRPNKGGYTF
-,TRBJ2-2,TRBD2,TRBV4-1,TGCGCCAGCAGCCAGGCGGGTAGCGGGATGAACACCGGGGAGCTGTTTTTT,CASSQAGSGMNTGELFF
-,TRBJ2-2,TRBD1,TRBV28,TGTGCCAGCAGAGCAGGACAGGGAATAATCACCGGGGAGCTGTTTTTT,CASRAGQGIITGELFF
-,TRBJ2-2,-,TRBV5-1,TGCGCCAGCAAATTGAGGTGGGAGGCCGGGGAGCTGTTTTTT,CASKLRWEAGELFF
-,TRBJ2-3,TRBD2,TRBV2,TGTGCCAGCAGTGGGGGACTAGCGGGAGCCGATACGCAGTATTTT,CASSGGLAGADTQYF
-,TRBJ1-1,-,TRBV7-2,TGTGCCAGCAGCCTCGTTACTGAAGCTTTCTTT,CASSLVTEAFF
-,TRBJ1-2,TRBD1,TRBV2,TGTGCCAGCAGTGCTATGGGACAGGGGGCACTCGGCGGCTACACCTTC,CASSAMGQGALGGYTF
once,TRBJ2-4,TRBD2,TRBV7-9,TGTGCCAGCAGCCCCACGGGGCTAGCGGGATTTAACATTCAGTACTTC,CASSPTGLAGFNIQYF
once,TRBJ2-5,TRBD2,TRBV29-1,TGCAGCGTTGAAGTCGGGGTAGCGGGAGTGAACCAAGAGACCCAGTACTTC,CSVEVGVAGVNQETQYF
-,TRBJ2-1,TRBD2,TRBV4-3,TGCGCCAGCAGCCCCAGCTTAGCGGGAGGTACCTACAATGAGCAGTTCTTC,CASSPSLAGGTYNEQFF
few,TRBJ2-7,-,TRBV7-2,TGTGCCAGGTTCTCGTACGAGCAGTACTTC,CARFSYEQYF
-,TRBJ2-7,TRBD2,TRBV7-9,TGTGCCAGCAGCGCTTACCTCAGCGGGAGTTTTCAATACGAGCAGTACTTC,CASSAYLSGSFQYEQYF
-,TRBJ1-1,-,TRBV5-1,TGCGCCAGCAGCTTTTTAGGCACGGGACAGAACACTGAAGCTTTCTTT,CASSFLGTGQNTEAFF
-,TRBJ2-5,TRBD2,TRBV5-1,TGCGCCAGCAGCTTGGCCGGGCGGGAGGAAGAGACCCAGTACTTC,CASSLAGREEETQYF
-,TRBJ2-2,-,TRBV4-3,TGCGCCAGCAGCCAAGTAGGGGCCGGGGAGCTGTTTTTT,CASSQVGAGELFF
-,TRBJ2-7,TRBD1,TRBV18,TGTGCCAGCTCATCGGGACAGGGCTCCTACGAGCAGTACTTC,CASSSGQGSYEQYF
-,TRBJ2-7,-,TRBV30,TGTGCCTGGAGAAAGGGGGGGTCGTCCTACGAGCAGTACTTC,CAWRKGGSSYEQYF
-,TRBJ2-1,TRBD2,TRBV7-3,TGTGCCAGCAGCTTAGTAGCGGGAAACTACAATGAGCAGTTCTTC,CASSLVAGNYNEQFF
-,TRBJ2-7,-,TRBV2,TGTGCCAGCAGTGGTGAGGGACTGGTTTTCCACGAGGGGTACTTC,CASSGEGLVFHEGYF
few,TRBJ2-7,-,TRBV14,TGTGCCAGCAGCCAAAGCAGGTTAGAGCAGTACTTC,CASSQSRLEQYF
-,TRBJ2-2,-,TRBV13,TGTGCCAGCAGCCGACCAGGGGCTAGTATAGGCACCGGGGAGCTGTTTTTT,CASSRPGASIGTGELFF
-,TRBJ2-5,TRBD1,TRBV27,TGTGCCAGCAGTAGGACAGGGGGCGCGCAGACCCAGTACTTC,CASSRTGGAQTQYF
-,TRBJ1-2,-,TRBV11-2,TGTGCCAGCAGCTCCGGGTCGAACTATGGCTACACCTTC,CASSSGSNYGYTF
-,TRBJ2-5,-,TRBV6-5,TGTGCCAGCAGAACTAGGGAGACCCAGTACTTC,CASRTRETQYF
-,TRBJ2-5,-,TRBV5-1,TGCGCCAGCAGCTTGAGTGTACAGGAGACCCAGTACTTC,CASSLSVQETQYF
-,TRBJ2-3,TRBD2,TRBV15,TGTGCCACCAGCAGAGGGCTAGCGGGAGGGGGTACGCAGTATTTT,CATSRGLAGGGTQYF
-,TRBJ2-5,TRBD1,TRBV27,TGTGCCAGCAGTTCTGGGACAGGGGGCGTGGAGACCCAGTACTTC,CASSSGTGGVETQYF
-,TRBJ2-1,TRBD2,TRBV5-4,TGTGCCAGCAGAGATAGCGGGAGCTATGAGCAGTTCTTC,CASRDSGSYEQFF
-,TRBJ1-1,-,TRBV9,TGTGCCAGCAGCGTAGATGGACAGAACACTGAAGCTTTCTTT,CASSVDGQNTEAFF
-,TRBJ1-4,TRBD1,TRBV2,TGTGCCAGCATTAACCGACAGGGGCCACCTGGGAAACTGTTTTTT,CASINRQGPPGKLFF
-,TRBJ2-1,TRBD2,TRBV7-3,TGTGCCAGCAGCTTAAACGGGAGGGGCAACAATGAGCAGTTCTTC,CASSLNGRGNNEQFF
-,TRBJ2-3,TRBD1,TRBV30,TGTGCCTGGAGTGTGAAGGGGGCAGGGTATTCAGATACGCAGTATTTT,CAWSVKGAGYSDTQYF
-,TRBJ1-2,-,TRBV15,TGTGCCACCAGCCGGGACACGTATGGCTACACCTTC,CATSRDTYGYTF
-,TRBJ2-1,TRBD2,TRBV7-2,TGTGCCAGCAGCTTCGCTAGCGGGATAAATGAGCAGTTCTTC,CASSFASGINEQFF
-,TRBJ2-7,-,TRBV5-8,TGTGCCAGCAGCTTGTCCGGGTCTCACGAGCAGTACTTC,CASSLSGSHEQYF
-,TRBJ2-3,TRBD2,TRBV18,TGTGCCAGCTCACCACGGGGCGGGAGGGGCACAGATACGCAGTATTTT,CASSPRGGRGTDTQYF
-,TRBJ2-7,-,TRBV4-2,TGTGCCAGCAGCCAAGGTCACGGACAAGGCATCGAGCAGTACTTC,CASSQGHGQGIEQYF
once,TRBJ2-1,-,TRBV5-1,TGCGCCAGCAAGCGCCCGGAGGGACCTTCCTACAATGAGCAGTTCTTC,CASKRPEGPSYNEQFF
-,TRBJ2-5,-,TRBV19,TGTGCCAGTAGTATCAGGGCCGAAGAGACCCAGTACTTC,CASSIRAEETQYF
-,TRBJ2-7,TRBD1,TRBV18,TGTGCCAGCTCACCCGGGACAGGGGCATCCTACGAGCAGTACTTC,CASSPGTGASYEQYF
once,TRBJ1-2,-,TRBV11-2,TGTGCCAGCAGCTTAGCCGGGGTGGGCGACTATGGCTACACCTTC,CASSLAGVGDYGYTF
-,TRBJ2-7,TRBD2,TRBV27,TGTGCCAGCAGTTTAGTCCAGAGGGGCGGGAGCTCCTACGAGCAGTACTTC,CASSLVQRGGSSYEQYF
-,TRBJ1-1,TRBD1,TRBV12-5,TGTGCTAGTGGTTTGCCACAGGGGGCGCAGGAAGACACTGAAGCTTTCTTT,CASGLPQGAQEDTEAFF
-,TRBJ1-5,-,TRBV5-5,TGTGCCAGCAGCTTGGAGGGGGGGGTAAATCAGCCCCAGCATTTT,CASSLEGGVNQPQHF
-,TRBJ2-2,TRBD1,TRBV5-6,TGTGCCAGCAGCTTGGGACAGGGGGCGCGGATCACCGGGGAGCTGTTTTTT,CASSLGQGARITGELFF